This T cell receptor beta chain was observed in a study of CD8 T cells in ankylosing spondylitis. General study points: Apparently characteristic of ankylosing spondylitis blood was a TCR beta motif (fewer than ten highly homologous variants).

A single record per CDR3 protein comes from TCRdb applying MiXCR to the 5' RACE reads. The sample gives 330,000 or so distinct CDR3 sequences, 6.5% to 10% of which show up once; less than 15% is in the top ten. This clonotype was recorded at least ten times. Its antigen remains unidentified. Per germline, CDR1 SGHRS and CDR2 YFSETQ. The CDR3 runs 15 residues. Trimming took off 0 bases at V and 6 bases at J, with 13 bases between the two ends. The clonotype originates from a male donor with ankylosing spondylitis. The chain uses TRBV5-1 and TRBJ2-1; D unresolved. The sample comprised blood, either unsorted or a sorted T cell fraction (not recorded which). Here the CDR3 reads CASSLEGYPGNEQFF. CDR3 nucleotide sequence: TGCGCCAGCAGCTTGGAGGGCTACCCCGGCAATGAGCAGTTCTTC.